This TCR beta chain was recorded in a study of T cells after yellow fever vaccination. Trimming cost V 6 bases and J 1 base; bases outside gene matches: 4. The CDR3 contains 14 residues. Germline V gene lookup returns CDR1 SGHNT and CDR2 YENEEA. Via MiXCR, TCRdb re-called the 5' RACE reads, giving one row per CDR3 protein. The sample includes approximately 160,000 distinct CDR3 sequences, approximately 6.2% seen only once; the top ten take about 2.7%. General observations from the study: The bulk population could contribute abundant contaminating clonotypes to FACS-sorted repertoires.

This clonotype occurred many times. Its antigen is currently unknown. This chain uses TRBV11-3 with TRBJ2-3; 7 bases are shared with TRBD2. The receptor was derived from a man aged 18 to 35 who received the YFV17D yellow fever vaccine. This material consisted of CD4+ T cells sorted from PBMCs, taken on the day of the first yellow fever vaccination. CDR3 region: CASSRGGRTDTQYF. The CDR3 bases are TGTGCCAGCAGTCGCGGGGGACGCACAGATACGCAGTATTTT.